The T cell receptor beta chain under discussion was sequenced for a study of Ad26.COV2.S vaccination and SARS-CoV-2 variants. As to this clone: Its matching antigen is unknown.

Sequencing was performed with immunoSEQ multiplex PCR; in TCRdb, only in-frame clones are kept and a portion is missing. The profile shows about 94,000 clones, around 82% of them singletons. The CDR3 length is 13 residues. Trimming took off 3 bases at V and 2 bases at J, with 5 bases between the two ends. Study-wide points: Measurement of non-spike TCR breadth gave similar results in vaccine and placebo recipients. It was reported that spike-specific CD8+ and CD4+ T cell responses were substantially broad after vaccination. Placebo recipients had lower spike-specific TCR breadth than vaccine recipients.

The rearrangement joins TRBV12-3 or TRBV12-4 to TRBJ2-1, with D unclear. Sequencing was performed on peripheral blood, taken after recovery from COVID-19. This TCR was recovered from a human donor who had recovered from COVID-19. The CDR3 is CASSLPTYNEQFF. DNA for the CDR3: TGTGCCAGCAGTTTGCCTACCTACAATGAGCAGTTCTTC.